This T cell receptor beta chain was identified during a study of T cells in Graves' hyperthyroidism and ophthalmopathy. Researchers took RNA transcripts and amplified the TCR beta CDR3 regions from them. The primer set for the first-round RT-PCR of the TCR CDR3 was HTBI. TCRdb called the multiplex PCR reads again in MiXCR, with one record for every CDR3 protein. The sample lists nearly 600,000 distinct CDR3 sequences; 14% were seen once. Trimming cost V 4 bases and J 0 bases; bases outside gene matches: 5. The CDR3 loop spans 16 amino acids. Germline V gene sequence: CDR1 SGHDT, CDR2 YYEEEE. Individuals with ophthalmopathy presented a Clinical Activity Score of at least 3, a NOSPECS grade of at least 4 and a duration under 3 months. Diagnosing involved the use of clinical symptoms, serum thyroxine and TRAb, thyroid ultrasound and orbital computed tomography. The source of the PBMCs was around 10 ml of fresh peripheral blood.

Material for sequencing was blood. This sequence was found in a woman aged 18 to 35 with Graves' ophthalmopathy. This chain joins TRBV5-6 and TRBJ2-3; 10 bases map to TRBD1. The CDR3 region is CASSPDRGPSTDTQYF. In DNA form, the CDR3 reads TGTGCCAGCAGCCCCGACAGGGGGCCAAGCACAGATACGCAGTATTTT.